The 10 T cell receptor beta chains reported below all come from one sample, sequenced in a study of patients and donors after allogeneic stem cell transplantation. One entry per CDR3 protein results from TCRdb running MiXCR on the RT-PCR reads. The sample lists 100,000 to 120,000 distinct CDR3 sequences; around 33% were seen once. The sample taken for sequencing was blood, either unsorted or a sorted T cell fraction (not recorded which). The receptors were gathered from a human donor who was either an allogeneic HSCT recipient or a stem cell or donor lymphocyte infusion donor (not recorded which). It is not recorded whose cells these are; they may come from a transplant donor.

The chain combines TRBV20-1 with TRBJ2-1; D unclear. This CDR3 comprises 14 residues. Trimming shortened V by 3 bases and J by 4 bases, and 13 bases separated the two germline ends. Per the germline V gene, CDR1 is DFQATT and CDR2 is SNEGSKA (reference sequence). DNA of the CDR3: TGCAGTGCTAGGGCGGCCGCGCCTTACAATGAGCAGTTCTTC. It specifies CSARAAAPYNEQFF.

This chain links TRBV11-2 with TRBJ2-5; D possibly corresponds to TRBD1 (6 bases). CDR1 and CDR2 from the germline V gene are SGHAT and FQNNGV. V lost 0 bases to trimming and J lost 5 bases, with 13 bases between them. The CDR3 has 15 residues. The CDR3 loop reads CASSLDRGMGETQYF. The CDR3 DNA follows: TGTGCCAGCAGCTTAGACAGGGGTATGGGGGAGACCCAGTACTTC.

The chain uses TRBV5-1 and TRBJ2-7; 9 positions match TRBD1. The CDR3 runs to 16 residues. Per the germline V gene, CDR1 is SGHRS and CDR2 is YFSETQ. V lost 0 bases and J lost 3; bases outside the gene matches: 7. The CDR3 reads CASSLVSGTGNYEQYF. CDR3 nucleotide sequence: TGCGCCAGCAGCTTGGTTTCCGGGACAGGGAACTACGAGCAGTACTTC. Drawing the rest from reference TRBV5-1 and TRBJ2-7, the complete variable domain is KAGVTQTPRYLIKTRGQQVTLSCSPISGHRSVSWYQQTPGQGLQFLFEYFSETQRNKGNFPGRFSGRQFSNSRSEMNVSTLELGDSALYLCASSLVSGTGNYEQYFGPGTRLTVT.

The chain combines TRBV3-1 with TRBJ2-7, with D possibly being TRBD2 (6 bases). The V gene's germline CDR1 is LGHDT and CDR2 YNNKEL (reference sequence). The CDR3 spans 14 residues. V lost 1 base and J lost 6, with 13 bases in between. CDR3 sequence reads: CASSQAPPGGEQYF. Here the CDR3 DNA reads TGTGCCAGCAGCCAAGCCCCACCCGGGGGCGAGCAGTACTTC.

The chain employs TRBV5-6 and TRBJ2-3; D unresolved. Trimming left V 0 bases short and J 5 bases short, with 22 bases between. The CDR3 is 18 amino acids. Germline lookup yields CDR1 SGHDT and CDR2 YYEEEE. The CDR3 sequence: CASSLGPGLSGSGDTQYF. The CDR3 DNA sequence: TGTGCCAGCAGCTTGGGGCCCGGATTGTCGGGCTCGGGAGATACGCAGTATTTT.

The V and J genes are TRBV7-9 and TRBJ2-2; TRBD1 matches at 8 bases. Germline CDR1 reads SEHNR; CDR2 reads FQNEAQ (reference sequence). The V and J ends lost 4 bases and 1 base, in that order; junction bases with no gene match: 2. The CDR3 runs to 15 residues. CDR3 sequence: CASSWTGLNTGELFF. CDR3 nucleotides: TGTGCCAGCAGCTGGACAGGGCTGAACACCGGGGAGCTGTTTTTT.

The table lists this clonotype with a few counts. The chain carries TRBV28 and TRBJ1-5, with no clear D. CDR3 size: 10 residues. Trimming cost V 7 bases and J 7 bases, with 5 bases left between them. Germline lookup yields CDR1 MDHEN and CDR2 SYDVKM. The CDR3 sequence is CASNSQPQHF. The DNA of the CDR3 is TGTGCCAGCAACAGCCAGCCCCAGCATTTT.

The chain has TRBV7-9 and TRBJ2-3, with unresolved D. CDR1 and CDR2 (germline): SEHNR, FQNEAQ (reference sequence). This CDR3 has 14 amino acids. With 4 bases removed from V and 4 bases from J, the gap between germline ends came to 12 bases. This CDR3 is CASSSMSVADTQYF. For the CDR3, the DNA is TGTGCCAGCAGCTCAATGAGCGTCGCAGATACGCAGTATTTT.

The chain is built from TRBV6-2 or TRBV6-3 and TRBJ2-7, with D maybe TRBD1 (5 bases). Germline loops: CDR1 MNHEY, CDR2 SVGEGT. The CDR3 extends over 13 amino acids. Between the trimmed V and J ends, which lost 4 bases and 3 bases, there was a span of 10 bases. CDR3 coding DNA: TGTGCCAGCAGTTGGGCAGGGAACTACGAGCAGTACTTC. It translates to CASSWAGNYEQYF.

This clonotype was seen more than once but under ten times. The chain uses TRBV24-1 and TRBJ1-1; 7 nucleotides align to TRBD1. V dropped 4 bases and J dropped 9; count of bases not matched to a gene: 10. CDR1 and CDR2 (germline): KGHDR, SFDVKD. CDR3 length equals 14 residues. The CDR3 DNA reads TGTGCCACCAGTGAGACAGGGATCTCCGCAAAAGCTTTCTTT. This codes for CATSETGISAKAFF.